Described below is a single T cell receptor beta chain sequence and its context. What it binds is unknown. Healthy bone marrow donors made up the cohort. Germline V gene lookup returns CDR1 GTSNPN and CDR2 SVGIG (reference sequence). The CDR3 consists of 13 residues. V lost 2 bases and J lost 1, with 8 bases in between. This specimen belongs to a study of cytomegalovirus exposure and HLA in healthy donors. Points from the study as a whole: For most TCR beta V segments, an earlier analysis put the productive rate at about 90% or about 30% of the time. Indistinguishable V segments, including TRBV6-2 and TRBV6-3, were excluded. The sole available immune exposure information was CMV serostatus.

60 Vbeta and 13 Jbeta primers were used in PCR. The data were produced by immunoSEQ multiplex PCR, yet TCRdb's version contains in-frame clones alone and is incomplete. The table has around 280,000 clones, about 90% seen once. The chain couples TRBV30 to TRBJ1-2, with D uncertain. Specimen: PBMCs. This TCR derives from a woman aged 18-29 years in good health and CMV-seronegative. The CDR3 DNA follows: TGTGCCTGGAGTCCTAACCTTAACTATGGCTACACCTTC. Translating gives CAWSPNLNYGYTF.